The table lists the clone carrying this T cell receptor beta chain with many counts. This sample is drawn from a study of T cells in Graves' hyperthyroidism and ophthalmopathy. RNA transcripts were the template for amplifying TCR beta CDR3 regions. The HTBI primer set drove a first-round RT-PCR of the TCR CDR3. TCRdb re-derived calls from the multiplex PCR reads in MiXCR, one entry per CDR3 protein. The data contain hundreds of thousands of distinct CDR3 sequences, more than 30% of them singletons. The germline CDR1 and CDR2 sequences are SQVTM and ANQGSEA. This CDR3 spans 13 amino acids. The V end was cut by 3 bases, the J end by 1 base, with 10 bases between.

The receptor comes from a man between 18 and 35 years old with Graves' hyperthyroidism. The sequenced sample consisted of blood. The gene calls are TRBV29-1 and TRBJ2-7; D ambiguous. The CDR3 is CSVEFFNSYEQYF. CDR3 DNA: TGCAGCGTTGAGTTTTTTAATTCCTACGAGCAGTACTTC.